The 3 T cell receptor beta chains in this list originate from one sample, sequenced in a study of human T cells and chemical hapten exposure. Time point denoted: patch test 1, 2 weeks after DPC sensitization. Treatment indicated: therapeutic diphenylcyclopropenone sensitization with weekly scalp DPC. Via MiXCR, TCRdb re-called the RACE reads, giving one row per CDR3 protein. The table shows a few hundred thousand distinct CDR3 sequences, with 4.8% occurring only once. The input for sequencing was whole blood, taken in connection with sensitization to the hapten diphenylcyclopropenone (DPC). These receptors were obtained from a woman aged 45-60 years with alopecia areata. Some clones in this sample may be carry-over from other donors' samples.

Many counts were recorded for this clonotype. This rearrangement joins TRBV2 to TRBJ2-3; 12 bases match TRBD2. V dropped 8 bases and J dropped 0; count of bases not matched to a gene: 3. CDR1 and CDR2 from the germline V gene are SNHLY and FYNNEI. The CDR3 consists of 15 residues. CDR3 sequence: CASGLAGTSTDTQYF. CDR3 DNA: TGTGCCAGCGGACTAGCGGGGACTAGCACAGATACGCAGTATTTT. Filled out from reference TRBV2 and TRBJ2-3, the complete variable domain reads EPEVTQTPSHQVTQMGQEVILRCVPISNHLYFYWYRQILGQKVEFLVSFYNNEISEKSEIFDDQFSVERPDGSNFTLKIRSTKLEDSAMYFCASGLAGTSTDTQYFGPGTRLTVL.

The chain uses TRBV14 and TRBJ2-5, with D maybe TRBD2 (6 bases). Germline CDR1 SGHDN, CDR2 FVKESK. The CDR3 loop spans 15 amino acids. The ends were cut back, 4 bases at V and 1 base at J, with 13 bases in the middle. The CDR3 DNA reads as TGTGCCAGCAGCCTCCTATCGGGAGTCCAAGAGACCCAGTACTTC. Translation: CASSLLSGVQETQYF.

This clonotype appeared many times. As DNA, the CDR3 is TGCAGCGTTAACATGAGGGTCGGCGGGGATGAGCAGTTCTTC. Protein sequence: CSVNMRVGGDEQFF. The chain is built from TRBV29-1 and TRBJ2-1, with D tentatively TRBD2 (6 bases). The CDR3 spans 14 residues. V lost 5 bases to trimming and J lost 8 bases, with 19 bases between them. CDR1 and CDR2 (germline): SQVTM, ANQGSEA.